This entry features one T cell receptor beta chain sequence. In germline, CDR1 is SGHRS, CDR2 YFSETQ. V lost 4 bases, J lost 4 bases, and 14 bases stayed unmatched. The CDR3 covers 17 residues. This specimen belongs to a study of blood T cell repertoires in COVID-19. Using immunoSEQ multiplex PCR, the repertoire was profiled, and TCRdb retains in-frame clones only, with some absent. The data show 140,000 to 150,000 clones, approximately 87% seen once. The sequencing input was PBMCs or T cells enriched from blood (not recorded which). The J gene is TRBJ2-1, the V gene TRBV5-1, with 7 bases fitting TRBD2. This TCR was sampled from a man aged 55-75 years who had recovered from COVID-19. CDR3 nucleotides: TGCGCCAGCAGCCCGGGGAGGGCGTCCAAGTTTTACAATGAGCAGTTCTTC. Translating it yields CASSPGRASKFYNEQFF.